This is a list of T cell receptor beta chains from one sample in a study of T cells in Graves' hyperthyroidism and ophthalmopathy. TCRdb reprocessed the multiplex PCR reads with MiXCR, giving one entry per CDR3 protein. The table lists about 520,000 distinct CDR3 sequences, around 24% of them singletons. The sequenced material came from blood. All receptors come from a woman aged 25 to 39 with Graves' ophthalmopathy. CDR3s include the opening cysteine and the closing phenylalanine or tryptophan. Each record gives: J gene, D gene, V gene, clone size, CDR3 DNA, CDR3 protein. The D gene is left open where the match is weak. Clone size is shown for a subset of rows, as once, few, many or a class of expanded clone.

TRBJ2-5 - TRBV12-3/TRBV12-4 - TGTGCCAGCAGTTTCGGCCGCGGGACAAAGGAGGGAGAGACCCAGTACTTC CASSFGRGTKEGETQYF
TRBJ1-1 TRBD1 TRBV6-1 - TGTGCCAGCAGCCCCGCAAGGGGGCTGAACACTGAAGCTTTCTTT CASSPARGLNTEAFF
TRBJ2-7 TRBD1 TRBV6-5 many TGTGCCAGCAGTAACGAAGGACAGGCCCCCTACGAGCAGTACTTC CASSNEGQAPYEQYF
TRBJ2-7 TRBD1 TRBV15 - TGTGCCACCTCAAACCATCCCTCGACAGGGCCCGAGCAGTACTTC CATSNHPSTGPEQYF
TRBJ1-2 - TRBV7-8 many TGTGCCAGCAGCTTGGTTTCCGCGGCCCCAAACTATGGCTACACCTTC CASSLVSAAPNYGYTF
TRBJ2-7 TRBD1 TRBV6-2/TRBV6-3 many TGTGCCAGCAGTTACCGGACAGGAAATACCTACGAGCAGTACTTC CASSYRTGNTYEQYF
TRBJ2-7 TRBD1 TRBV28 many TGTGCCAGCACCCCGGGACAGGCCTACGAGCAGTACTTC CASTPGQAYEQYF
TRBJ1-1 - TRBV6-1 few TGTGCCAGCACGCCAGGGCTCGGGAATTTCGGCACTGAAGCTTTCTTT CASTPGLGNFGTEAFF
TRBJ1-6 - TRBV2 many TGTGCCAGCAGTGACCCACAGGTTCTTAATTCACCCCTCCACTTT CASSDPQVLNSPLHF
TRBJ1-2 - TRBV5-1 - TGCGCCAGCAGCTTGGCCCAGGGGAGCGGCAGCTACACCTTC CASSLAQGSGSYTF
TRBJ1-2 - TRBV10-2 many TGCGCCAGCAGCCCCGGACGGCTCAACTATGGCTACACCTTC CASSPGRLNYGYTF
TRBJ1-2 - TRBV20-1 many TGCAGTGCTAGCGGAGCTAACTATGGCTACACCTTC CSASGANYGYTF
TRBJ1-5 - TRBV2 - TGTGCCAGCAGAAGGGGGGGAGTTAATCAGCCCCAGCATTTT CASRRGGVNQPQHF
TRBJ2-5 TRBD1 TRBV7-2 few TGTGCCAGCAGCAGACAGGGCTTAGGAAGAGAGACCCAGTACTTC CASSRQGLGRETQYF